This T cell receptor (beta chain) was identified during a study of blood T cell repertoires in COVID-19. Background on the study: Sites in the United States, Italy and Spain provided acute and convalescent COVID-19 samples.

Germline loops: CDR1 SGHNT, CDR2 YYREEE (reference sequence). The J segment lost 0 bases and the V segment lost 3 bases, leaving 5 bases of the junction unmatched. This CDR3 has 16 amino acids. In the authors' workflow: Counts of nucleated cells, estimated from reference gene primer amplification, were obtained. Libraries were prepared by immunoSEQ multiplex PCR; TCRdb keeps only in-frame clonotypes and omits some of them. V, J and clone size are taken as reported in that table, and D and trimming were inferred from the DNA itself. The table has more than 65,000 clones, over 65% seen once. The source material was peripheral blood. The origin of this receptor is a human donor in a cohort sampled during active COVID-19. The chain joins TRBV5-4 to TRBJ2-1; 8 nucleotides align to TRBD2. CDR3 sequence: CASSSGGGSSYNEQFF. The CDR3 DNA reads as TGTGCCAGCAGCTCGGGCGGGGGGAGCTCCTACAATGAGCAGTTCTTC.